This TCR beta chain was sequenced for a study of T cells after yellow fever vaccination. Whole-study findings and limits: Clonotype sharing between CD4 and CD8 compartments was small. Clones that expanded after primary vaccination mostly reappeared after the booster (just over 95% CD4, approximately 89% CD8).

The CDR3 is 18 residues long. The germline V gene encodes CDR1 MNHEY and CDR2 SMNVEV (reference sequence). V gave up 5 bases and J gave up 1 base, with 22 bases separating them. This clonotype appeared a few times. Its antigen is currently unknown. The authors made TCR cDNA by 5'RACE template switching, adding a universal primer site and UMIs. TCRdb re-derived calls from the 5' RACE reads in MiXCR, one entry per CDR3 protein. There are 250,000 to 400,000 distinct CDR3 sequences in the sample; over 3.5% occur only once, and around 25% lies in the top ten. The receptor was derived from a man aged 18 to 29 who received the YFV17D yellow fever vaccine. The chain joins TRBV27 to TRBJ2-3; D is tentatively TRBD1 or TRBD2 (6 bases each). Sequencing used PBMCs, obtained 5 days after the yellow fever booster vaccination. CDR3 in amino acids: CASSKIGGGMWGTDTQYF. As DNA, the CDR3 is TGTGCCAGCAGTAAGATAGGAGGGGGAATGTGGGGCACAGATACGCAGTATTTT.